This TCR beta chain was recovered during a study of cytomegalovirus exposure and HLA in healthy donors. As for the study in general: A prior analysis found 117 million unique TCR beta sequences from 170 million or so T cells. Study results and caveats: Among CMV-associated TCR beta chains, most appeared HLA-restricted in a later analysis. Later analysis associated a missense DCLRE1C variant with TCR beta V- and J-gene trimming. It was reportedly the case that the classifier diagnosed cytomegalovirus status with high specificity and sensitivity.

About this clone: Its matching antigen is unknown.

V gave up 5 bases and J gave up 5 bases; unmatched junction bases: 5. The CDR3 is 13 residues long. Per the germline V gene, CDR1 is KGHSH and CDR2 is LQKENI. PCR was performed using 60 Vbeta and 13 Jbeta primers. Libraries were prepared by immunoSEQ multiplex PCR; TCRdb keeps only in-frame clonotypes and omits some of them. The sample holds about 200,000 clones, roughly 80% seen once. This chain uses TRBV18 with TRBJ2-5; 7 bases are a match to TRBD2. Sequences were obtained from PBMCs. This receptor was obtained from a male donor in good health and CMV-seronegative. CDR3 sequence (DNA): TGTGCCAGCTCAGGGGTACTAGCGGAGACCCAGTACTTC. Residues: CASSGVLAETQYF.